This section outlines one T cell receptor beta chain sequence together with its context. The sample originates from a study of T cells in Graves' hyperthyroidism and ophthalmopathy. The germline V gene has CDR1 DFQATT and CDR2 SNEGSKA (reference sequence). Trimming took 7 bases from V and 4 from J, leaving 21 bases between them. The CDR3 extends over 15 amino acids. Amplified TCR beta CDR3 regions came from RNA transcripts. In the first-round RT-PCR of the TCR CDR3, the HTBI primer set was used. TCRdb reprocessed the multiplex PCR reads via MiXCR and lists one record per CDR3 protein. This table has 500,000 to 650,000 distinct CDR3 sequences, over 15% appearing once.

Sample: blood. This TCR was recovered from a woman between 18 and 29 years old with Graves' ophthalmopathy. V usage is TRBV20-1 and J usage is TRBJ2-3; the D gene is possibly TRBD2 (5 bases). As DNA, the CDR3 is TGCAGTGAGCGGCCAGGAGCTGCGTTGGCAGATACGCAGTATTTT. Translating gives CSERPGAALADTQYF.